This entry features one T cell receptor beta chain sequence. A single record per CDR3 protein comes from TCRdb applying MiXCR to the 5' RACE reads. The profile covers 120,000 or so distinct CDR3 sequences, with roughly 15% appearing a single time and 43% taken by the ten largest. Trimming removed 1 base at V and 6 bases at J, with 9 bases between. Germline V gene sequence: CDR1 MGHRA, CDR2 YSYEKL. This CDR3 comprises 13 residues. The data were taken from a study of T cells after yellow fever vaccination. The chain joins TRBV4-1 to TRBJ1-1; D gene uncertain. Sequenced here: CD8+ T cells sorted from PBMCs, sampled 5 days after the yellow fever booster vaccination. This clonotype was obtained from a man aged 18 to 29 who received the YFV17D yellow fever vaccine. CDR3 protein: CASSQGGLPEAFF. The CDR3 DNA follows: TGCGCCAGCAGCCAAGGAGGGCTCCCTGAAGCTTTCTTT.